The present TCR beta chain was sequenced within a study of cytomegalovirus exposure and HLA in healthy donors. The study's findings and limits: Most TCR sequences were uncommon, yet certain public TCRs appeared in many donors. Some segments of the V type, notably TRBV6-2 and TRBV6-3, were excluded as indistinguishable. TCR beta chain V- and J-gene trimming was linked, in a later analysis, to a missense variant in DCLRE1C.

PCR used 60 Vbeta primers and 13 Jbeta primers. Methods used by the authors: An analysis performed later counted 72 million or so unique TCR beta chains (approximately 12 million of them shared). The table came from immunoSEQ multiplex PCR; TCRdb's copy has only in-frame clones and leaves some out. The V and J calls and clone size come from that table; D and trimming were worked out from the DNA. The repertoire has about 130,000 clones, 70% to 80% of them found once; the top ten carry roughly 2%. CDR3 length: 14 amino acids. With 4 bases removed from V and 2 bases from J, the gap between germline ends came to 12 bases. Germline V gives CDR1 MNHEY, CDR2 SMNVEV (reference sequence). Concerning this clone: Its specificity is not known.

The sequence derives from a man aged 18 to 30 in good health and CMV-seronegative. Sequenced sample: PBMCs. The V gene is TRBV27, the J gene TRBJ2-7; no reliable D call. CDR3 in amino acids: CASSSTPSAYEQYF. The CDR3, as DNA: TGTGCCAGCAGTTCAACGCCTAGTGCCTACGAGCAGTACTTC.